What follows is one T cell receptor beta chain and its context. This sample was taken from a study of blood T cell repertoires in COVID-19. Germline V gene lookup returns CDR1 MDHEN and CDR2 SYDVKM. Deletions cut 3 bases from V and 7 bases from J, with 16 bases between. CDR3 length: 15 amino acids. Some clones are missing from TCRdb's copy, which holds only in-frame ones; the method was immunoSEQ multiplex PCR. The top ten clones hold 8.1% of a sample with roughly 150,000 clones, around 79% of them seen once. The sequenced material came from peripheral blood. The clonotype originates from a woman in her fifties or sixties with COVID-19, enrolled during active disease. The chain joins TRBV28 to TRBJ2-1; D not resolved. CDR3 region: CASSFFPVALNEQFF. CDR3 DNA: TGTGCCAGCAGTTTTTTCCCGGTAGCATTGAATGAGCAGTTCTTC.